A single sample gave rise to the 17 T cell receptor beta chains below, sequenced in a study of shared clonotypes between healthy human individuals. The naive CD8 subset, CD45RO-negative cells positively selected for CCR7, excluded terminally differentiated effector memory CD45RA+ cells. Data came from immunoSEQ multiplex PCR; TCRdb stores just in-frame clones and leaves some out. This sample has about 2 million clones, with approximately 95% found just once. Sequencing was performed on naive CD8+ T cells sorted from blood. The source of these receptors is a young man in good health.

V is TRBV6-1 and J is TRBJ2-1, with 11 bases matching TRBD2. V shed 4 bases, J shed 2 bases, and the junction held 7 bases outside the gene matches. There are 17 residues in the CDR3. Germline V gene lookup returns CDR1 MNHNS and CDR2 SASEGT. The DNA of the CDR3 is TGTGCCAGCAGTGGAACTAGCGGGAGAAGACCCTACAATGAGCAGTTCTTC. This translates into CASSGTSGRRPYNEQFF.

This rearrangement joins TRBV5-4 to TRBJ2-2; 10 bases agree with TRBD2. This CDR3 contains 14 residues. Per germline, CDR1 SGHNT and CDR2 YYREEE (reference sequence). Germline trimming cut 7 bases from V and 6 bases from J; bases unmatched to any gene: 6. The CDR3 loop reads CASAVLAGSGELFF. CDR3 DNA: TGTGCCAGCGCCGTACTAGCGGGATCCGGGGAGCTGTTTTTT.

This clone was seen a single time. The CDR3 spells CASTTAGAYEQYF. CDR3 nucleotide sequence: TGTGCCAGCACCACCGCGGGGGCCTACGAGCAGTACTTC. The chain has TRBV6-6 and TRBJ2-7, with TRBD2 identical over 7 bases. There are 13 residues in the CDR3. CDR1 is MNHNY, CDR2 SVGAGI, per germline (reference sequence). V gave up 7 bases and J gave up 2 bases; unmatched junction bases: 5.

The chain links TRBV5-4 to TRBJ1-2; D is unresolved. The CDR3 length is 13 residues. The germline V gene has CDR1 SGHNT and CDR2 YYREEE (reference sequence). V lost 0 bases to trimming and J lost 6 bases, with 9 bases between them. CDR3 sequence (DNA): TGTGCCAGCAGCTTGGCGGAGGGAAATGGCTACACCTTC. It specifies CASSLAEGNGYTF.

This clone appeared a single time. This chain joins TRBV6-1 and TRBJ1-2; possible D gene TRBD1, 6 bases. The CDR3 totals 14 residues. CDR1 and CDR2 from the germline V gene are MNHNS and SASEGT. Trimming took off 6 bases at V and 5 bases at J, with 16 bases between the two ends. CDR3 loop: CASSPRGGSYGYTF. The CDR3, as DNA: TGTGCCAGCAGCCCAAGGGGGGGGAGTTATGGCTACACCTTC.

This clone turned up a few times. The CDR3 is CAWNGVSSGYEQYF. DNA of the CDR3: TGTGCCTGGAATGGGGTTTCGTCGGGCTACGAGCAGTACTTC. The chain combines TRBV30 with TRBJ2-7; no reliable D call. The CDR3 is 14 residues long. V lost 4 bases and J 3 bases, leaving 16 bases between the germline ends. In germline, CDR1 is GTSNPN, CDR2 SVGIG (reference sequence).

The rearrangement uses TRBV6-5 and TRBJ2-7; possibly TRBD1 for D (5 bases). The CDR3 spans 14 residues. Between the trimmed V and J ends, which lost 0 bases and 3 bases, there was a span of 9 bases. Germline CDR1 MNHEY, CDR2 SVGAGI. CDR3 amino acids: CASSYSLDSYEQYF. The DNA for the CDR3 is TGTGCCAGCAGTTACTCCCTAGACAGCTACGAGCAGTACTTC.

The gene calls are TRBV6-1 and TRBJ1-4, with D hard to call. CDR1 is MNHNS and CDR2 is SASEGT in the germline V gene. This CDR3 comprises 15 residues. Deletions cut 10 bases from V and 0 bases from J, with 15 bases between. Here the CDR3 DNA reads TGTGCCACCTTGAGGTTTGTCACAACTAATGAAAAACTGTTTTTT. Translation gives CATLRFVTTNEKLFF.

The chain recombines TRBV4-1 with TRBJ1-2; maybe TRBD1 (5 bases). The CDR3 is 12 amino acids. The ends were cut back, 0 bases at V and 7 bases at J, with 6 bases in the middle. Looked up from germline, CDR1 is MGHRA and CDR2 is YSYEKL. The CDR3 DNA follows: TGCGCCAGCAGCCAAGATGGGGCTGGCTACACCTTC. Its translation: CASSQDGAGYTF.

Remarks on this clone: Other DNA sequences in this specimen translate into the identical CDR3. This chain connects TRBV9 to TRBJ2-1; possibly TRBD1 for D (6 bases). Trimming cost V 0 bases and J 5 bases, with 12 bases left between them. The CDR3 covers 15 residues. The V gene's germline CDR1 is SGDLS and CDR2 YYNGEE. CDR3: CASSVGGGTHNEQFF. The CDR3 DNA reads TGTGCCAGCAGCGTAGGAGGGGGAACCCACAATGAGCAGTTCTTC.

The chain combines TRBV4-1 with TRBJ2-7; D gene unclear. Deletions cut 5 bases from V and 0 bases from J, with 17 bases between. The CDR3 is 16 amino acids. Germline loops: CDR1 MGHRA, CDR2 YSYEKL. The CDR3 sequence is CASSLSPQVSSYEQYF. The CDR3 region has the DNA TGCGCCAGCAGCTTAAGCCCCCAGGTTAGCTCCTACGAGCAGTACTTC.

This clone was picked up one time. The DNA of the CDR3 is TGTGCCAGCAGCCCAAGAACCTTAGATACGCAGTATTTT. Protein sequence: CASSPRTLDTQYF. The V and J genes are TRBV11-2 and TRBJ2-3; D remains unclear. Between the trimmed V and J ends, which lost 5 bases and 5 bases, there was a span of 11 bases. CDR3 size: 13 residues. Germline V gene sequence: CDR1 SGHAT, CDR2 FQNNGV.

V gene TRBV27 combines with J gene TRBJ2-5; 14 nucleotides line up with TRBD2. The J segment lost 3 bases and the V segment lost 5 bases, leaving 5 bases of the junction unmatched. CDR3 length equals 16 residues. Germline assignment: CDR1 MNHEY and CDR2 SMNVEV (reference sequence). CDR3 DNA sequence: TGTGCCAGCAGTCCCCGGGGACTAGCGGGAGAAGAGACCCAGTACTTC. It translates to CASSPRGLAGEETQYF.

Details on this clone: The sample carries other DNA sequences with the same CDR3. The chain is built from TRBV5-1 and TRBJ1-1; the D is unclear. Looked up from germline, CDR1 is SGHRS and CDR2 is YFSETQ. The CDR3 is made up of 12 amino acids. V shed 2 bases and J shed 5 bases, with 7 bases lying between them. This CDR3 reads CASSFAGTEAFF. The DNA of the CDR3 is TGCGCCAGCAGCTTCGCGGGGACTGAAGCTTTCTTT.

This clone was seen only once. The chain recombines TRBV19 with TRBJ1-5; the match to TRBD1 covers 9 bases. The CDR3 spans 14 residues. Looked up from germline, CDR1 is LNHDA and CDR2 is SQIVND (reference sequence). V shed 7 bases and J 5 bases; nucleotides not matched to a gene: 6. The CDR3 sequence: CASNRDRDDQPQHF. For the CDR3, the DNA is TGTGCCAGTAATCGGGACAGGGACGATCAGCCCCAGCATTTT.

V is TRBV30 and J is TRBJ2-7, with D possibly matching TRBD1 (6 bases). V lost 1 base and J 5 bases, leaving 15 bases between the germline ends. There are 14 residues in the CDR3. The germline gives CDR1 GTSNPN, CDR2 SVGIG (reference sequence). The CDR3 reads CAWSALDRNHEQYF. CDR3 in DNA: TGTGCCTGGAGTGCCCTGGACAGAAACCACGAGCAGTACTTC.

V and J are TRBV12-5 and TRBJ2-5; tentatively, D is TRBD2 (6 bases). This CDR3 has 14 residues. Germline V CDR1 and CDR2: LGHNT, FRNRAP. Trimming stripped 2 bases from V and 5 bases from J, with 12 bases between. The CDR3 bases are TGTGCTAGTGGTTTGTACGGAGGAGGGGAGACCCAGTACTTC. This translates into CASGLYGGGETQYF.